The 21 T cell receptor beta chains below were found in one sample sequenced in a study of blood T cells in healthy people across ages. The second PCR ran about 6 to 11 cycles with a sample-barcoded 5' primer and J-beta primers. Using its own MiXCR run on the 5' RACE reads, TCRdb lists one record per CDR3 protein. Of 720,000 or so distinct CDR3 sequences listed, about 43% are singletons. The sequenced material came from blood. The receptors come from a man older than 75 in good health.

The chain combines TRBV18 with TRBJ2-4; tentative D call: TRBD2 (5 bases). The better agreement between TRBJ2-7 and the DNA end casts doubt on the J call. The germline CDR1 and CDR2 sequences are KGHSH and LQKENI. The CDR3 runs to 13 residues. CDR3 in DNA: TGTGCCAGCTCACCGCTTGGGGAGCACGAGCAGTACTTC. Residues: CASSPLGEHEQYF.

The V gene is TRBV6-6, the J gene TRBJ2-3, with no clear D. From germline, CDR1 is MNHNY and CDR2 SVGAGI (reference sequence). V dropped 0 bases and J dropped 0 bases, with 10 bases sitting between them. This CDR3 has 16 amino acids. CDR3 DNA sequence: TGTGCCAGCAGTTACTCTAGCCTTTTTAGCACAGATACGCAGTATTTT. It translates to CASSYSSLFSTDTQYF.

This clonotype was detected only a few times. The V call is TRBV6-5, the J call TRBJ1-2, with D possibly TRBD1 on 5 matching bases. From germline, CDR1 is MNHEY and CDR2 SVGAGI. Between the trimmed V and J ends, which lost 5 bases and 7 bases, there was a span of 11 bases. CDR3 length: 12 residues. CDR3 DNA: TGTGCCAGCAGTCCGGGACTGGGTGGCTACACCTTC. It encodes CASSPGLGGYTF.

There are a few counts of this clonotype. The V gene is TRBV4-2, the J gene TRBJ1-6, with a tentative D call TRBD1 (6 bases). Trimming left V 4 bases short and J 6 bases short, with 13 bases between. The CDR3 is made up of 15 amino acids. Germline CDR1 is LGHNA and CDR2 is YNFKEQ. The CDR3 protein is CASSLAGVGNSPLHF. The CDR3 bases are TGTGCCAGCAGCCTAGCAGGGGTCGGTAATTCACCCCTCCACTTT.

The chain employs TRBV6-5 and TRBJ2-4, with D possibly matching TRBD1 (6 bases). Per germline, CDR1 MNHEY and CDR2 SVGAGI. With 0 bases removed from V and 4 bases from J, the gap between germline ends came to 19 bases. CDR3 length equals 18 residues. The CDR3 coding sequence is TGTGCCAGCAGTTACTCGATGCCCGGACAGTCCCATAAAAACATTCAGTACTTC. Translating gives CASSYSMPGQSHKNIQYF.

The chain has TRBV2 and TRBJ2-5; D unclear. This CDR3 is 12 amino acids long. V shed 6 bases and J shed 7 bases, with 12 bases lying between them. Looked up from germline, CDR1 is SNHLY and CDR2 is FYNNEI. CDR3: CASSASIGTQYF. The CDR3 nucleotides read TGTGCCAGCAGCGCATCTATTGGGACCCAGTACTTC.

CDR3 protein: CASSSGASFNADTQYF. The CDR3 DNA reads TGTGCCAGCAGCTCCGGTGCTAGCTTCAATGCAGATACGCAGTATTTT. The V and J genes are TRBV7-9 and TRBJ2-3; TRBD2 is a possible D gene (5 bases). CDR3 length: 16 amino acids. Germline V gives CDR1 SEHNR, CDR2 FQNEAQ (reference sequence). V was trimmed by 4 bases and J by 4 bases, leaving 18 bases between them.

This chain connects TRBV20-1 to TRBJ2-1, with 8 bases matching TRBD2. Trimming took 1 base from V and 2 from J; bases not matched to a gene: 4. Germline CDR1 reads DFQATT; CDR2 reads SNEGSKA (reference sequence). This CDR3 spans 15 amino acids. CDR3 sequence reads: CSARALAGTYNEQFF. CDR3 in DNA: TGCAGTGCTAGAGCGTTAGCGGGGACCTACAATGAGCAGTTCTTC.

To note about this clonotype: One end of the junction does not line up with germline, which may come from a read error. The chain joins TRBV6-5 to TRBJ1-6; D not resolved. The CDR3 has 12 amino acids. Per germline, CDR1 MNHEY and CDR2 SVGAGI. DNA for the CDR3: TGTGCCAGCAGTTACTCGAGTACACCCCCCCACTTT. Its translation is CASSYSSTPPHF.

Concerning this clonotype: This could be a read error, since a much larger clone is one nucleotide away. The chain carries TRBV20-1 and TRBJ2-7, with 13 bases fitting TRBD2. The germline V gene encodes CDR1 DFQATT and CDR2 SNEGSKA (reference sequence). This CDR3 spans 15 amino acids. CDR3 DNA sequence: TGCGGTGCTAGAGCAGGGACTAGCGGGAAATACGAGCAGTACTTC. Its translation: CGARAGTSGKYEQYF.

This rearrangement joins TRBV7-2 to TRBJ2-2, with D hard to call. The V gene lost 6 bases and the J gene lost 0 bases, with 8 bases spanning the gap. Germline V gene lookup returns CDR1 SGHTA and CDR2 FQGNSA. The CDR3 has 14 residues. CDR3 nucleotide sequence: TGTGCCAGCAGGACCGGTGCGAACACCGGGGAGCTGTTTTTT. This codes for CASRTGANTGELFF.

This clonotype came up a few times. J is TRBJ2-1 and V is TRBV20-1, with 11 bases matching TRBD2. In germline, CDR1 is DFQATT, CDR2 SNEGSKA (reference sequence). V was clipped by 0 bases and J by 8 bases; unmatched bases: 6. The CDR3 loop spans 15 amino acids. CDR3 nucleotide sequence: TGCAGTGCTAGAGATTTTACTAGCGGGAGTTATGAGCAGTTCTTC. This codes for CSARDFTSGSYEQFF.

This clonotype was counted a few times. The chain links TRBV5-6 to TRBJ1-2; 11 nucleotides align to TRBD1. The CDR3 extends over 14 amino acids. Germline CDR1 SGHDT, CDR2 YYEEEE. After removal of 3 bases from V and 6 bases from J, the junction contained 4 bases not matched to a gene. The CDR3 region has the DNA TGTGCCAGCAGCTGGCGGACAGGGGGCGATGGCTACACCTTC. Amino acid sequence: CASSWRTGGDGYTF. The full variable domain, rest sourced from reference TRBV5-6 and TRBJ1-2, is DAGVTQSPTHLIKTRGQQVTLRCSPKSGHDTVSWYQQALGQGPQFIFQYYEEEERQRGNFPDRFSGHQFPNYSSELNVNALLLGDSALYLCASSWRTGGDGYTFGSGTRLTVV.

This chain joins TRBV6-1 and TRBJ1-5; D possibly corresponds to TRBD1 (5 bases). This CDR3 has 14 residues. The germline gives CDR1 MNHNS, CDR2 SASEGT. V was trimmed by 3 bases and J by 3 bases, leaving 9 bases between them. DNA for the CDR3: TGTGCCAGCAGTGACCGGGACTACAATCAGCCCCAGCATTTT. It is translated as CASSDRDYNQPQHF.

The chain has TRBV7-2 and TRBJ2-5; 9 positions agree with TRBD2. The J segment lost 5 bases and the V segment lost 5 bases, leaving 6 bases of the junction unmatched. The CDR3 is 14 residues long. Germline V CDR1 and CDR2: SGHTA, FQGNSA. The CDR3 loop reads CASSQAGGMETQYF. CDR3 in DNA: TGTGCCAGCAGCCAAGCGGGGGGCATGGAGACCCAGTACTTC.

The chain links TRBV20-1 to TRBJ2-7, with 9 bases lining up with TRBD1. Germline V gene data show CDR1 as DFQATT and CDR2 as SNEGSKA (reference sequence). The CDR3 is 14 residues long. The trim removed 0 bases at V and 5 bases at J, leaving 5 bases unmatched. For the CDR3, the DNA is TGCAGTGCTAGAGATCCACAGGGGGCGAACGAGCAGTACTTC. The encoded protein is CSARDPQGANEQYF.

The rearrangement uses TRBV12-3 or TRBV12-4 and TRBJ1-1; 7 bases line up with TRBD1. This CDR3 region has 14 residues. V trimming: 7 bases; J trimming: 4 bases; junction bases outside the gene matches: 9. This CDR3 reads CASNNRGTGTEAFF. The CDR3 DNA reads as TGTGCCAGCAATAACAGGGGTACGGGCACTGAAGCTTTCTTT.

The V call is TRBV5-1, the J call TRBJ2-1, with a weak D call TRBD2 (5 bases). The V gene lost 5 bases and the J gene lost 0 bases, with 12 bases spanning the gap. The V gene's germline CDR1 is SGHRS and CDR2 YFSETQ. The CDR3 loop spans 15 amino acids. The CDR3 nucleotides are TGCGCCAGCAGGGCCGGGATTAGCTCCTACAATGAGCAGTTCTTC. Residues: CASRAGISSYNEQFF.

This clonotype was counted only a few times. The V gene is TRBV7-9, the J gene TRBJ2-4; D gene unclear. The better agreement between TRBJ2-7 and the DNA end casts doubt on the J call. Germline V CDR1 and CDR2: SEHNR, FQNEAQ (reference sequence). CDR3 length equals 13 residues. The CDR3 reads CASSLAKSGEQYF. The CDR3 bases are TGTGCCAGCAGCTTAGCGAAGAGTGGCGAGCAGTACTTC.

The CDR3 DNA follows: TGTGCCAGCAGTCCTCCCGGGGCTTCAATGGGGACCCAGTACTTC. Its translation is CASSPPGASMGTQYF. V gene TRBV28 combines with J gene TRBJ2-7, with D perhaps assigned TRBD1 or TRBD2 (5 bases each). The J call may not be correct, given that the DNA end is closer to TRBJ2-5. CDR3 size: 15 residues. Germline assignment: CDR1 MDHEN and CDR2 SYDVKM.

This clonotype was observed many times. For the CDR3, the DNA is TGCAGCGCGACCCCCGAGGGTTTTACGCAGTATTTT. It encodes CSATPEGFTQYF. V and J are TRBV29-1 and TRBJ2-3; weak D call: TRBD2 (5 bases). Between the trimmed V and J ends, which lost 7 bases and 8 bases, there was a span of 16 bases. CDR3 size: 12 residues. CDR1 and CDR2 from the germline V gene are SQVTM and ANQGSEA.